Below are 26 T cell receptor beta chains sequenced from a single sample in a study of blood T cell repertoires in COVID-19. The repertoire was sequenced with immunoSEQ multiplex PCR; TCRdb's copy has only in-frame clones and lacks some. The sample yields some 120,000 clones, 70% to 90% seen once. The sample consisted of peripheral blood. The receptors derive from a woman of 80 years or more with acute or convalescent COVID-19.

The J gene is TRBJ2-7, the V gene TRBV3-1 (or the pseudogene TRBV3-2); D is possibly TRBD2 (5 bases). From germline, CDR1 is LGHDT and CDR2 YNNKEL (reference sequence). Trimming took 1 base from V and 2 from J, leaving 9 bases between them. This CDR3 is built from 14 residues. The CDR3 sequence: CASSQGTGTYEQYF. In nucleotides, the CDR3 is TGTGCCAGCAGCCAAGGGACGGGAACCTACGAGCAGTACTTC.

The chain has TRBV25-1 and TRBJ2-4, with 9 positions matching TRBD1. Germline V gene data show CDR1 as MGHDK and CDR2 as SYGVNS. After removal of 3 bases from V and 9 bases from J, the junction contained 6 bases not matched to a gene. This CDR3 is built from 14 residues. The CDR3 is CASSEGQGVGIQYF. The CDR3 DNA follows: TGTGCCAGCAGTGAGGGACAGGGTGTGGGCATTCAGTACTTC.

The rearrangement joins TRBV5-1 to TRBJ1-1; TRBD1 agrees at 7 bases. J was trimmed by 4 bases and V by 2 bases; bases with no gene match: 8. Looked up from germline, CDR1 is SGHRS and CDR2 is YFSETQ. The CDR3 is made up of 15 amino acids. The CDR3: CASSLQGFSGTEAFF. CDR3 coding DNA: TGCGCCAGCAGCTTACAGGGGTTTTCGGGCACTGAAGCTTTCTTT.

The gene calls are TRBV19 and TRBJ1-3; TRBD1 aligns across 8 bases. The CDR3 has 15 residues. Unmatched junction bases numbered 8, after V lost 7 bases and J lost 3 bases. Looked up from germline, CDR1 is LNHDA and CDR2 is SQIVND (reference sequence). The CDR3: CASNSGGADGNTIYF. Written as DNA, the CDR3 is TGTGCCAGTAATTCAGGGGGCGCGGATGGAAACACCATATATTTT.

V gene TRBV7-2 combines with J gene TRBJ2-3; D is perhaps TRBD1 (6 bases). The CDR3 covers 16 residues. Per germline, CDR1 SGHTA and CDR2 FQGNSA. V was pared by 6 bases and J by 2 bases, with 18 bases between. This chain's CDR3 is CASSIGQLWPTDTQYF. In DNA form, the CDR3 reads TGTGCCAGCAGTATAGGACAGTTGTGGCCCACAGATACGCAGTATTTT.

The chain has TRBV2 and TRBJ2-1, with D possibly being TRBD2 (5 bases). Trimming removed 5 bases from V and 5 bases from J, with 10 bases in between. The CDR3 has 13 residues. Germline V gives CDR1 SNHLY, CDR2 FYNNEI. Here the CDR3 reads CASSTISDNEQFF. In nucleotides, the CDR3 is TGTGCCAGCAGTACCATTAGCGACAATGAGCAGTTCTTC. The full variable domain, in which reference TRBV2 and TRBJ2-1 provide the parts outside the CDR3, is EPEVTQTPSHQVTQMGQEVILRCVPISNHLYFYWYRQILGQKVEFLVSFYNNEISEKSEIFDDQFSVERPDGSNFTLKIRSTKLEDSAMYFCASSTISDNEQFFGPGTRLTVL.

The rearrangement uses TRBV7-8 and TRBJ1-2, with 10 bases identical to TRBD1. The CDR3 sequence is 16 residues long. Looked up from germline, CDR1 is SGHVS and CDR2 is FQNEAQ. Germline trimming cut 2 bases from V and 6 bases from J; bases unmatched to any gene: 9. In DNA form, the CDR3 reads TGTGCCAGCAGCTTACTATACGGGACAGGGGTGGATGGCTACACCTTC. This encodes CASSLLYGTGVDGYTF.

This chain joins TRBV2 and TRBJ2-1, with no clear D. Germline loops: CDR1 SNHLY, CDR2 FYNNEI. V gave up 8 bases and J gave up 6 bases, with 11 bases separating them. This CDR3 comprises 12 residues. CDR3 coding DNA: TGTGCCAGCGATTGGCGGTCCAATGAGCAGTTCTTC. Amino acids: CASDWRSNEQFF.

There are a few counts of this clone. The V call is TRBV6-5, the J call TRBJ1-6, with D possibly being TRBD1 (6 bases). There are 15 residues in the CDR3. Germline assignment: CDR1 MNHEY and CDR2 SVGAGI. V lost 0 bases to trimming and J lost 8 bases, with 11 bases between them. The CDR3 region is CASSYSIQGDSPLHF. The CDR3 region has the DNA TGTGCCAGCAGTTACTCGATACAGGGAGATTCACCCCTCCACTTT.

The chain is built from TRBV2 and TRBJ2-3, with no clear D. V lost 8 bases to trimming and J lost 0 bases, with 15 bases between them. CDR1 and CDR2 from the germline V gene are SNHLY and FYNNEI. This CDR3 is built from 15 residues. CDR3: CASSLQASSTDTQYF. CDR3 DNA: TGTGCCAGCTCCCTCCAGGCCTCTAGCACAGATACGCAGTATTTT.

This chain uses TRBV2 with TRBJ2-1; a possible D gene is TRBD2 (5 bases). The CDR3 is 11 amino acids. With 6 bases removed from V and 7 bases from J, the gap between germline ends came to 7 bases. CDR1 is SNHLY, CDR2 FYNNEI, per germline. The CDR3 DNA sequence: TGTGCCAGCAGAACTAGTAATGAGCAGTTCTTC. Its protein is CASRTSNEQFF.

This chain links TRBV5-5 with TRBJ2-2, with D unresolved. Germline V lookup: CDR1 SGHKS, CDR2 YYEKEE (reference sequence). This CDR3 is 13 amino acids long. V lost 0 bases and J 8 bases, leaving 8 bases between the germline ends. CDR3 coding DNA: TGTGCCAGCAGCTTGGGGCTAGAGGGGGAGCTGTTTTTT. Amino acid sequence: CASSLGLEGELFF.

This sequence joins TRBV19 and TRBJ1-6, with D unresolved. The germline V gene encodes CDR1 LNHDA and CDR2 SQIVND (reference sequence). The CDR3 covers 14 residues. Trimming took 6 bases from V and 3 from J, leaving 9 bases between them. CDR3 amino acids: CASREGGYNSPLHF. DNA of the CDR3: TGTGCCAGTAGGGAGGGCGGCTATAATTCACCCCTCCACTTT. The variable domain in full, with the rest retrieved from reference TRBV19 and TRBJ1-6, is DGGITQSPKYLFRKEGQNVTLSCEQNLNHDAMYWYRQDPGQGLRLIYYSQIVNDFQKGDIAEGYSVSREKKESFPLTVTSAQKNPTAFYLCASREGGYNSPLHFGNGTRLTVT.

This sequence joins TRBV18 and TRBJ2-2; D is possibly TRBD2 (6 bases). The V gene lost 3 bases and the J gene lost 2 bases, with 10 bases spanning the gap. The CDR3 consists of 15 residues. The germline CDR1 and CDR2 sequences are KGHSH and LQKENI. CDR3 region: CASSPAGRNTGELFF. CDR3 nucleotides: TGTGCCAGCTCACCGGCCGGGAGAAACACCGGGGAGCTGTTTTTT.

The chain employs TRBV13 and TRBJ1-4, with 9 nucleotides matching TRBD1. Germline loops: CDR1 PRHDT, CDR2 FYEKMQ (reference sequence). Trimming at V came to 3 bases and at J to 5 bases, leaving 4 bases not matched to a gene. This CDR3 spans 15 amino acids. The CDR3 nucleotides read TGTGCCAGCAGCTTCCGACAGGGGGTGAATGAAAAACTGTTTTTT. Its translation: CASSFRQGVNEKLFF.

The chain recombines TRBV27 with TRBJ2-1, with a weak D call TRBD1 (6 bases). V gave up 2 bases and J gave up 5 bases, with 13 bases separating them. Looked up from germline, CDR1 is MNHEY and CDR2 is SMNVEV (reference sequence). The length of the CDR3 is 15 residues. The DNA for the CDR3 is TGTGCCAGCAGTTTACAGGGGTATTCCCACAATGAGCAGTTCTTC. It yields the protein CASSLQGYSHNEQFF.

The chain is built from TRBV6-5 and TRBJ2-7; the match to TRBD2 covers 9 bases. The CDR3 contains 15 residues. V lost 2 bases to trimming and J lost 4 bases; unmatched junction nucleotides: 6. In germline, CDR1 is MNHEY, CDR2 SVGAGI. CDR3 nucleotide sequence: TGTGCCAGCAGTTACAATCCGGGACTAGCTTACGAGCAGTACTTC. This translates into CASSYNPGLAYEQYF.

The gene calls are TRBV11-2 and TRBJ1-1; D might be TRBD1 (6 bases). The germline V gene has CDR1 SGHAT and CDR2 FQNNGV. V gave up 2 bases and J gave up 4 bases, with 14 bases separating them. This CDR3 is 15 amino acids long. The CDR3 reads CASSLNWQGFTEAFF. The CDR3 DNA sequence: TGTGCCAGCAGCTTAAATTGGCAGGGGTTCACTGAAGCTTTCTTT.

The rearrangement links TRBV6-1 to TRBJ2-2; D is undetermined. The V end was cut by 3 bases, the J end by 2 bases, with 10 bases between. Germline V gene sequence: CDR1 MNHNS, CDR2 SASEGT. CDR3 size: 15 residues. This chain's CDR3 is CASSESSLNTGELFF. The CDR3 nucleotides are TGTGCCAGCAGTGAGTCCAGTCTCAACACCGGGGAGCTGTTTTTT.

The chain links TRBV28 to TRBJ1-5, with 8 bases matching TRBD1. J gave up 6 bases and V 2 bases, and 6 bases lay outside the gene matches. This CDR3 contains 15 residues. Germline V gives CDR1 MDHEN, CDR2 SYDVKM. CDR3 in amino acids: CASSLPRGHGQPQHF. CDR3 nucleotides: TGTGCCAGCAGTTTACCCAGGGGGCACGGTCAGCCCCAGCATTTT.

The rearrangement joins TRBV11-3 to TRBJ2-5; 10 nucleotides align to TRBD1. CDR1 SGHNT and CDR2 YENEEA come from the germline V gene. V gave up 1 base and J gave up 4 bases; unmatched junction bases: 9. CDR3 size: 17 residues. The DNA of the CDR3 is TGTGCCAGCAGCTTAGGAACCGGGACAGGGGCAGGAGAGACCCAGTACTTC. Translated: CASSLGTGTGAGETQYF. The whole variable domain, remainder taken from reference TRBV11-3 and TRBJ2-5, is EAGVVQSPRYKIIEKKQPVAFWCNPISGHNTLYWYLQNLGQGPELLIRYENEEAVDDSQLPKDRFSAERLKGVDSTLKIQPAELGDSAVYLCASSLGTGTGAGETQYFGPGTRLLVL.

The chain employs TRBV6-5 and TRBJ1-1; 7 bases line up with TRBD1. V lost 2 bases and J lost 2; bases outside the gene matches: 8. Looked up from germline, CDR1 is MNHEY and CDR2 is SVGAGI. The CDR3 totals 16 residues. The CDR3 spells CASSYPSTGHNTEAFF. As DNA, the CDR3 is TGTGCCAGCAGTTACCCTTCGACAGGGCATAACACTGAAGCTTTCTTT.

The gene calls are TRBV15 and TRBJ2-7; 9 bases are a match to TRBD2. This CDR3 region has 15 residues. Losses at the gene ends were 1 base for V and 4 bases for J; bases not matched to a gene: 5. In germline, CDR1 is LNHNV, CDR2 YYDKDF (reference sequence). The CDR3 DNA reads as TGTGCCACCAGCAGAGGTAGGACTAGCGAGTACGAGCAGTACTTC. Encoded protein: CATSRGRTSEYEQYF.

This clone came up once. The genes are TRBV5-1 and TRBJ2-5, with TRBD2 matching 7 bases. CDR1 and CDR2 (germline): SGHRS, YFSETQ. This CDR3 contains 15 residues. The V and J ends lost 1 base and 1 base, in that order; junction bases with no gene match: 4. CDR3: CASSLLWGGQETQYF. CDR3 DNA sequence: TGCGCCAGCAGCTTGTTGTGGGGGGGCCAAGAGACCCAGTACTTC.

The V call is TRBV5-1, the J call TRBJ1-2; D may be TRBD1 (6 bases). The germline V and J ends were trimmed by 0 bases and 5 bases, with 8 bases remaining between them. The CDR3 has 13 amino acids. Germline lookup yields CDR1 SGHRS and CDR2 YFSETQ. The CDR3 coding sequence is TGCGCCAGCAGCTTGGCGACAGGTTATGGCTACACCTTC. Translating gives CASSLATGYGYTF. The full variable domain, its missing parts supplied by reference TRBV5-1 and TRBJ1-2, is KAGVTQTPRYLIKTRGQQVTLSCSPISGHRSVSWYQQTPGQGLQFLFEYFSETQRNKGNFPGRFSGRQFSNSRSEMNVSTLELGDSALYLCASSLATGYGYTFGSGTRLTVV.

The V and J genes are TRBV9 and TRBJ2-3; 13 bases match TRBD2. This CDR3 spans 17 amino acids. V lost 2 bases to trimming and J lost 0 bases; unmatched junction nucleotides: 3. Germline lookup yields CDR1 SGDLS and CDR2 YYNGEE. The DNA of the CDR3 is TGTGCCAGCAGCGTTACTAGCGGGGGGGTAAGCACAGATACGCAGTATTTT. Its translation: CASSVTSGGVSTDTQYF.